Listed below are T cell receptor beta chains from one sample, sequenced in a study of graft-versus-host responses after intestinal transplantation. TCRdb's copy holds only in-frame clones and misses some; the assay was immunoSEQ multiplex PCR. The sample includes about 97,000 clones, approximately 92% of them seen just once. This sample comprised PBMCs, obtained approximately 470 days after intestinal transplant. All receptors come from a human patient who received an intestinal transplant, so some T cells may come from the graft donor. The conserved cysteine and the conserved F or W are not part of the CDR3 here. A D gene is named only where the DNA matches it firmly. The size entry is marked missing in some rows and otherwise reads once, few, many or a size class.

-,TRBD1,TRBV7-3,ASSPRDRGSNYGYT
-,-,TRBV11-2,ASSPHSNTEAF
-,TRBD2,TRBV15,ATASGGGETQY
once,-,TRBV29-1,SVESKGPGYT
-,TRBD1,TRBV4-1,ASSRQGALTNYGYT
-,-,TRBV6-5,ASSYSGGGTQY
-,-,TRBV18,ASSPPRVAGELF
-,-,TRBV10-3,AISGGTGNQPQH
-,-,TRBV4-1,ASSQVFLSSGTEAF
-,TRBD2,TRBV4-2,ASSQVQAGGSLETQY
-,-,TRBV19,ASSIGSQPQH
few,-,TRBV7-2,ASSSYRVEGGYT
-,-,TRBV7-9,ASSPQGGVVETQY
-,-,TRBV13,ASSVGGNPGELF
-,-,TRBV6-5,ASTDAGGRTEAF
-,-,TRBV7-8,ASSLAAGAETQY
-,-,TRBV9,ASSVSGRHQETQY
-,-,TRBV18,ASSPIEPANTGELF
-,-,TRBV18,ASSGTENQPQH
-,-,TRBV20-1,SARVSYEQY
-,-,TRBV15,ATSREAGAYGYT
once,-,TRBV2,ASSDGGYEQY
-,TRBD2,TRBV2,ASLTGGATDTQY
-,-,TRBV9,ASSAGRTPSYEQY
once,-,TRBV27,ATHPIGYNSPLH
-,-,TRBV6-1,ASIAASSYNEQF
-,-,TRBV9,ASSVDPTVANTGELF
-,-,TRBV10-3,AIRDRLSGNTIY
-,-,TRBV10-3,AISEIGTPFYNEQF
-,-,TRBV18,ASSPMDASTEAF
once,TRBD1,TRBV6-4,ASSETGGSGELF
-,-,TRBV15,ATSRDTGADGYT
once,-,TRBV9,ASSVGNSLETQY
once,-,TRBV2,ASSESQVGGSYEQY
-,TRBD1,TRBV7-6,ASSLEPGGEQY
-,-,TRBV4-1,ASSPPGLGTEAF
few,-,TRBV2,ASTEGREGNTIY
-,-,TRBV5-6,ASSLGSPNEAF
-,TRBD1,TRBV6-5,ASSYSTGGAYGYT
-,-,TRBV7-9,ASSLSGAAFEAF
once,TRBD1,TRBV6-1,ASSEGGTVAFNTEAF
once,-,TRBV5-4,ASSPTPEGNQPQH
once,-,TRBV7-3,ASSSGAGYNEQF
-,TRBD1,TRBV19,ASSRDSENSPLH